This is a list of T cell receptor beta chains from one sample in a study of cytotoxic CD8 clonotypes in ibrutinib-treated CLL. Produced via immunoSEQ multiplex PCR; TCRdb's table is partial and in-frame only. The data show 100,000 to 150,000 clones, 70% to 90% seen once. Sequencing used PBMCs, obtained after 24 months of ibrutinib treatment. Receptor source: a human donor with chronic lymphocytic leukemia. Each CDR3 is given with its conserved first and last residue. Clone size is shown for a subset of rows, as once, few, many or a class of expanded clone.

>TRBJ2-7|TRBV18|-
CASSPPIRYEQYF
>TRBJ1-4|TRBV10-1|-
CASSEDAGGQGCQNEKLFF
>TRBJ2-3|TRBV20-1|-
CSALELGTQYF
>TRBJ2-7|TRBV15|-
CATSRDSWQQRRNEQYF
>TRBJ1-2|TRBV7-8|few
CASSLERGALAYGYTF
>TRBJ1-2|TRBV27|-
CASSALIRSDGYTF
>TRBJ1-1|TRBV28|-
CASHRGARRSSTEAFF
>TRBJ1-6|TRBV10-3|-
CAISEEGGSYNSPLHF
>TRBJ2-1|TRBV6-6|-
CASIRTVENEQFF
>TRBJ1-1|TRBV27|-
CASSSQGRDNTEAFF
>TRBJ2-1|TRBV7-2|-
CASSLVGTSGRGEQFF
>TRBJ2-1|TRBV11-1|-
CASSASPSGKQFF
>TRBJ1-5|TRBV4-3|-
CASKTSWAENQPQHF
>TRBJ1-1|TRBV13|once
CASSFDRGWNTEAFF
>TRBJ1-2|TRBV11-2|-
CASSSGYNYGYTF
>TRBJ2-7|TRBV28|few
CASSRRDSLYEQYF
>TRBJ1-5|TRBV19|once
CASSLREVHQPQHF
>TRBJ2-3|TRBV28|-
CASSLRGLGADTQYF
>TRBJ2-7|TRBV2|-
CASSEYAGLAGAYEQYF
>TRBJ1-2|TRBV28|few
CASIDRELYGYTF
>TRBJ2-3|TRBV5-6|few
CASSLPPSATDTQYF
>TRBJ2-7|TRBV5-4|-
CASSQPGLAVIEYF
>TRBJ2-2|TRBV4-1|-
CASSQIRGLASNTGELFF
>TRBJ2-5|TRBV5-1|-
CASSPGGGGLGETQYF
>TRBJ1-4|TRBV5-6|-
CASSWRARTNEKLFF
>TRBJ2-3|TRBV5-6|-
CASSFPTTDTQYF
>TRBJ2-7|TRBV28|-
CASSLGAGGSYEQYF
>TRBJ1-3|TRBV4-1|-
CASSLRAVSGNTIYF
>TRBJ2-1|TRBV18|-
CASSPRLADEQFF